This is a list of T cell receptor beta chains from one sample in a study of T cell responses to AZD1222 COVID-19 vaccine. Data came from immunoSEQ multiplex PCR; TCRdb stores just in-frame clones and leaves some out. The table shows about 110,000 clones, with 92% occurring only once. Sequencing was performed on peripheral blood, taken on day 0 of AZD1222 vaccination. The receptors were gathered from an adult in good health. The CDR3 runs from the conserved cysteine through the conserved F or W. A D gene is named only where the DNA matches it firmly. The size field is filled for only some rows; it gives once, few, many or a size class.

v_call,d_call,j_call,clone_size,cdr3_nt,cdr3_aa
TRBV7-3,-,TRBJ2-7,-,TGTGCCAGCAGCCTAGGGTTGGGCGAGCAGTACTTC,CASSLGLGEQYF
TRBV12-3/TRBV12-4,-,TRBJ2-1,-,TGTGCCAGCAGTTTAAATCGAAACAATGAGCAGTTCTTC,CASSLNRNNEQFF
TRBV3-1/TRBV3-2,-,TRBJ1-4,-,TGTGCCAGCAGCCAAAAGGGAGGAATCGAAAAACTGTTTTTT,CASSQKGGIEKLFF
TRBV30,-,TRBJ1-5,-,TGTGCCTGGAGTGGCGGGACCCAGCCCCAGCATTTT,CAWSGGTQPQHF
TRBV7-2,-,TRBJ1-1,-,TGTGCCAGCAGCTTATATCCAGGGAAGAACACTGAAGCTTTCTTT,CASSLYPGKNTEAFF
TRBV11-1,-,TRBJ2-5,once,TGTGCCAGCAGCTTAAGGTACCAAGAGACCCAGTACTTC,CASSLRYQETQYF
TRBV5-3,-,TRBJ2-2,-,TGTGCCAGAAGCTTGACAGGGAACACCGGGGAGCTGTTTTTT,CARSLTGNTGELFF
TRBV5-1,-,TRBJ1-4,few,TGCGCCAGCAGGTTGGGGGGTGGGACAAAGAATGAAAAACTGTTTTTT,CASRLGGGTKNEKLFF
TRBV3-1/TRBV3-2,-,TRBJ1-5,-,TGTGCCAGCAGACGACGGAACAATCAGCCCCAGCATTTT,CASRRRNNQPQHF
TRBV7-3,-,TRBJ2-1,-,TGTGCCAGCAGCCCCCAGGGTTTCTACGAGCAGTTCTTC,CASSPQGFYEQFF
TRBV4-2,-,TRBJ1-1,-,TGTGCCAGCAGCCAAGGGCAGGGAATGAACACTGAAGCTTTCTTT,CASSQGQGMNTEAFF
TRBV3-1/TRBV3-2,-,TRBJ1-6,once,TGTGCCAGCAGCCCGAAAGTCACCTTT,CASSPKVTF
TRBV18,TRBD1,TRBJ1-2,-,TGTGCCAGCTCGGAGACAGGGAAGCGCTACACCTTC,CASSETGKRYTF
TRBV18,TRBD1,TRBJ1-4,-,TGTGCCAGCTCACCGGGACAGGGGGCGAGTCAATATGAAAAACTGTTTTTT,CASSPGQGASQYEKLFF
TRBV6-1,-,TRBJ2-4,-,TGTGCCAGCAGTGAACCGGGGGTGAACATTCAGTACTTC,CASSEPGVNIQYF
TRBV19,TRBD1,TRBJ1-2,-,TGTGCCAGTAGGGGGACAGGGGACGACTATGGCTACACCTTC,CASRGTGDDYGYTF
TRBV2,TRBD1,TRBJ1-4,-,TGTGCCATCCTGACAGGGGAAACTAATGAAAAACTGTTTTTT,CAILTGETNEKLFF
TRBV25-1,-,TRBJ2-7,-,TGTGCCAGCAGTGGCTTCAAGGGATACTACGAGCAGTACTTC,CASSGFKGYYEQYF
TRBV12-5,TRBD1,TRBJ2-7,-,TGTGCTAGTGGAACCCGGGACAGGGCCTACGAGCAGTACTTC,CASGTRDRAYEQYF
TRBV7-8,-,TRBJ2-7,once,TGTGCCAGCAGCTCCTTGGGGGTCGCCTACGAGCAGTACTTC,CASSSLGVAYEQYF
TRBV27,TRBD2,TRBJ2-2,-,TGTGCCACCCAGCGGGAGTGGAACACCGGGGAGCTGTTTTTT,CATQREWNTGELFF
TRBV11-3,TRBD2,TRBJ2-1,-,TGTGCCAGCAGCCCCGGTGGTAGCGGGGGACGGGAGCAGTTCTTC,CASSPGGSGGREQFF
TRBV7-2,-,TRBJ1-3,-,TGTGCCAGCAGCACAGACGGGGGCTCTGGAAACACCATATATTTT,CASSTDGGSGNTIYF
TRBV11-2,TRBD1,TRBJ1-5,-,TGTGCCAGCAGCTTAGAAGGGACAGATAAAGTAAGGCAGCCCCAGCATTTT,CASSLEGTDKVRQPQHF
TRBV7-2,TRBD1,TRBJ1-1,once,TGTGCCAGCAGCTTAGGAGGCGGACAGGGGCAAGGTGAAGCTTTCTTT,CASSLGGGQGQGEAFF
TRBV6-5,-,TRBJ2-1,-,TGTGCCAGCAGTTACGGGGGTAATGAGCAGTTCTTC,CASSYGGNEQFF
TRBV6-5,-,TRBJ2-5,-,TGTGCCAGCACGCTGGGGGAGACCCAGTACTTC,CASTLGETQYF
TRBV4-3,-,TRBJ2-6,-,TGCGCCAGCAGCCACAGAACAGGGAGATCTGGGGCCAACGTCCTGACTTTC,CASSHRTGRSGANVLTF
TRBV7-2,TRBD1,TRBJ2-3,-,TGTGCCAGCAGCCGGACAGGGCGCACAGATACGCAGTATTTT,CASSRTGRTDTQYF